This is a list of T cell receptor beta chains from one sample in a study of blood T cell repertoires in COVID-19. Produced via immunoSEQ multiplex PCR; TCRdb's table is partial and in-frame only. The repertoire holds around 270,000 clones, with more than 90% as singletons. Sequenced sample: peripheral blood. The origin of the receptors is a person aged 18-35 years with COVID-19, enrolled during active disease. Each CDR3 is given with its conserved first and last residue. A D gene is named only where the DNA matches it firmly. A row's size may be missing; if present it is once, few, many or a size class.

-	-	TRBV2	TRBJ1-1	TGTGCCAGCACCGTCAGTCGTGGTAGCAACACTGAAGCTTTCTTT	CASTVSRGSNTEAFF
TRBD1	-	TRBV5-6	TRBJ2-3	TGTGCCAGCAGCTTGAACAGGGGGCGGGAAGGCACAGATACGCAGTATTTT	CASSLNRGREGTDTQYF
-	-	TRBV21-1	TRBJ2-3	TGTGCCAGCAGCACGAGGGAGGGAGATACGCAGTATTTT	CASSTREGDTQYF
TRBD1	-	TRBV6-5	TRBJ2-1	TGTGCCAGCATGACAGGGCCCAGAAATGAGCAGTTCTTC	CASMTGPRNEQFF
-	-	TRBV5-6	TRBJ2-5	TGTGCCAGCATCCTGACAGGAGAGGAGACCCAGTACTTC	CASILTGEETQYF
TRBD1	-	TRBV9	TRBJ2-4	TGTGCCAGCAGCGCCGGCGGACAGGGAAAAAACATTCAGTACTTC	CASSAGGQGKNIQYF
-	few	TRBV12-3/TRBV12-4	TRBJ2-7	TGTGCCAGCCTGCTTGTGGGGCGTTACGAGCAGTACTTC	CASLLVGRYEQYF
TRBD1	-	TRBV28	TRBJ1-3	TGTGCCAGCAGTTACGACAGGGAGAAGGGTGGAAACACCATATATTTT	CASSYDREKGGNTIYF
-	-	TRBV20-1	TRBJ1-1	TGCAGTGCCCCATTGAACACTGAAGCTTTCTTT	CSAPLNTEAFF
TRBD1	-	TRBV6-5	TRBJ1-1	TGTGCCAGCACCGGGACAGCAGGAACTGAAGCTTTCTTT	CASTGTAGTEAFF
-	-	TRBV11-2	TRBJ1-4	TGTGCCAGCAGCCCTACTAGGACGGGAGGGCAACTGTTTTTT	CASSPTRTGGQLFF
-	-	TRBV7-9	TRBJ2-1	TGTGCCAGCAGCCCAATTCAGGGGGGAAGGATTTACAATGAGCAGTTCTTC	CASSPIQGGRIYNEQFF